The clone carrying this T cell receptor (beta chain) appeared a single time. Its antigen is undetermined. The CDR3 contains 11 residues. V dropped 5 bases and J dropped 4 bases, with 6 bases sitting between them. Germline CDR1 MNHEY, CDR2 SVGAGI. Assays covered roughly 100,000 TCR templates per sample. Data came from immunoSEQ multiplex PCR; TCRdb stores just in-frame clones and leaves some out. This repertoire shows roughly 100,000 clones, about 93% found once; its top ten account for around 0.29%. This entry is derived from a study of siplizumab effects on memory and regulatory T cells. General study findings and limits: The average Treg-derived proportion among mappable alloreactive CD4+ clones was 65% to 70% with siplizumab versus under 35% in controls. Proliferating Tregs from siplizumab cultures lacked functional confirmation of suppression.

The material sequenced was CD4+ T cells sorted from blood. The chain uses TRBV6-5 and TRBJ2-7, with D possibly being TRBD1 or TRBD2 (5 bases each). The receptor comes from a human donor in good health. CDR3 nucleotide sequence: TGTGCCAGCAGTGAGGGGTACGAGCAGTACTTC. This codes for CASSEGYEQYF.